Following are 18 T cell receptor beta chains from one sample sequenced in a study of blood T cell repertoires in COVID-19. Here immunoSEQ multiplex PCR was the method, and the copy in TCRdb shows in-frame clones only, minus some. The sample has approximately 120,000 clones, 80% seen once. The specimen was peripheral blood. Source of these receptors: a human donor in a cohort sampled during active COVID-19.

The genes are TRBV28 and TRBJ1-2, with D perhaps matching TRBD1 (6 bases). Trimming took off 6 bases at V and 8 bases at J, with 25 bases between the two ends. The germline V gene encodes CDR1 MDHEN and CDR2 SYDVKM. The CDR3 extends over 16 amino acids. The CDR3 DNA reads as TGTGCCAGCAGCCGATCGGGGCCCTCAACAGGGTCCGGCTACACCTTC. Translation: CASSRSGPSTGSGYTF.

Only a few counts were recorded for this clone. This rearrangement joins TRBV19 to TRBJ1-5; TRBD1 might be the D (6 bases). Trimming cost V 7 bases and J 2 bases, with 15 bases left between them. The CDR3 runs 15 residues. From germline, CDR1 is LNHDA and CDR2 SQIVND (reference sequence). The CDR3: CASKGQTRGNQPQHF. CDR3 DNA: TGTGCCAGTAAAGGACAGACGAGGGGCAATCAGCCCCAGCATTTT.

This chain uses TRBV19 with TRBJ1-5; 12 bases align to TRBD1. The CDR3 runs to 16 residues. The trim removed 5 bases at V and 9 bases at J, leaving 11 bases unmatched. Per germline, CDR1 LNHDA and CDR2 SQIVND (reference sequence). The CDR3 region has the DNA TGTGCCAGTAGTGCCTCCCCGGGACAGGGGGCTCTGCCCCAGCATTTT. This encodes CASSASPGQGALPQHF.

In this sample, this clone turned up a few times. V is TRBV5-4 and J is TRBJ1-2; the D is unclear. The CDR3 has 15 amino acids. Germline V gene sequence: CDR1 SGHNT, CDR2 YYREEE (reference sequence). The V gene lost 4 bases and the J gene lost 2 bases, with 15 bases spanning the gap. The CDR3 is CASSPRPGPNYGYTF. The CDR3 DNA reads as TGTGCCAGCAGCCCCCGGCCGGGTCCGAACTATGGCTACACCTTC.

This chain connects TRBV28 to TRBJ2-5, with D maybe TRBD1 (5 bases). The CDR3 totals 12 residues. Trimming left V 5 bases short and J 3 bases short, with 7 bases between. CDR1 and CDR2 from the germline V gene are MDHEN and SYDVKM. DNA for the CDR3: TGTGCCAGCAGTCAGGGCAAAGAGACCCAGTACTTC. Residues: CASSQGKETQYF.

The chain couples TRBV28 to TRBJ1-2; TRBD1 might be the D (5 bases). This CDR3 comprises 14 residues. CDR1 is MDHEN and CDR2 is SYDVKM in the germline V gene. V dropped 6 bases and J dropped 7 bases, with 18 bases sitting between them. In DNA, the CDR3 is TGTGCCAGCAGATCTCAGGGATATCGTGGTGGCTACACCTTC. This sequence encodes CASRSQGYRGGYTF.

The rearrangement joins TRBV3-1 (or the pseudogene TRBV3-2) to TRBJ2-3; TRBD2 might be the D (6 bases). Germline V gene lookup returns CDR1 LGHDT and CDR2 YNNKEL (reference sequence). V was trimmed by 1 base and J by 3 bases, leaving 11 bases between them. This CDR3 is 15 amino acids long. As DNA, the CDR3 is TGTGCCAGCAGCCAAGCGGGAGTAGAGACAGATACGCAGTATTTT. Translation gives CASSQAGVETDTQYF.

The CDR3 DNA follows: TGTGCCAGAAGCCCCCCCAACCAAGAGACCCAGTACTTC. Protein product: CARSPPNQETQYF. The chain carries TRBV5-3 and TRBJ2-5; unclear D gene. TRBV5-3 is an ORF for which the function is uncertain. This CDR3 is built from 13 residues. V was pared by 4 bases and J by 0 bases, with 7 bases between.

This chain connects TRBV5-1 to TRBJ2-1; the match to TRBD2 covers 7 bases. Germline V gene lookup returns CDR1 SGHRS and CDR2 YFSETQ. V dropped 0 bases and J dropped 3; count of bases not matched to a gene: 9. The CDR3 loop spans 17 amino acids. CDR3 nucleotide sequence: TGCGCCAGCAGCTTGGCCTCGACTAGCAGGGTCTACAATGAGCAGTTCTTC. Amino acids: CASSLASTSRVYNEQFF.

The rearrangement links TRBV5-1 to TRBJ2-2; D remains ambiguous. V lost 4 bases to trimming and J lost 3 bases, with 4 bases between them. The germline V gene has CDR1 SGHRS and CDR2 YFSETQ. The CDR3 consists of 12 residues. The CDR3 protein is CASSPDTGELFF. The CDR3 nucleotides read TGCGCCAGCAGCCCGGACACCGGGGAGCTGTTTTTT. The full variable domain, in which reference TRBV5-1 and TRBJ2-2 provide the parts outside the CDR3, is KAGVTQTPRYLIKTRGQQVTLSCSPISGHRSVSWYQQTPGQGLQFLFEYFSETQRNKGNFPGRFSGRQFSNSRSEMNVSTLELGDSALYLCASSPDTGELFFGEGSRLTVL.

V gene TRBV3-1 (or the pseudogene TRBV3-2) combines with J gene TRBJ2-7; D is perhaps TRBD2 (6 bases). Germline CDR1 LGHDT, CDR2 YNNKEL (reference sequence). V gave up 0 bases and J gave up 4 bases, with 13 bases separating them. The CDR3 spans 15 residues. CDR3 residues: CASSQEFGSGYEQYF. For the CDR3, the DNA is TGTGCCAGCAGCCAAGAGTTCGGGAGTGGTTACGAGCAGTACTTC.

V and J are TRBV5-1 and TRBJ2-3; 12 bases are a match to TRBD2. Per the germline V gene, CDR1 is SGHRS and CDR2 is YFSETQ. V shed 6 bases and J 7 bases; nucleotides not matched to a gene: 9. The CDR3 runs to 15 residues. The CDR3 bases are TGCGCCAGCACATGGTCGGGACTAGCGGGTAATACGCAGTATTTT. Translated, it gives CASTWSGLAGNTQYF.

This rearrangement joins TRBV3-1 (or the pseudogene TRBV3-2) to TRBJ1-4, with D perhaps TRBD1 (5 bases). Trimming pared 4 bases from V and 8 bases from J, leaving 17 bases between. Germline V CDR1 and CDR2: LGHDT, YNNKEL (reference sequence). This CDR3 spans 15 amino acids. CDR3 DNA: TGTGCCAGCAGCCGGGAGGAAGGCCCAGGGGAAAAACTGTTTTTT. Encoded protein: CASSREEGPGEKLFF.

This sequence joins TRBV5-1 and TRBJ2-2, with 8 bases aligning to TRBD2. V dropped 4 bases and J dropped 1; count of bases not matched to a gene: 6. Germline V gene sequence: CDR1 SGHRS, CDR2 YFSETQ. The CDR3 length is 16 residues. The chain's CDR3 is CASSAGGALNTGELFF. The DNA of the CDR3 is TGCGCCAGCAGCGCGGGGGGAGCGTTGAACACCGGGGAGCTGTTTTTT.

The gene calls are TRBV19 and TRBJ1-4; 7 nucleotides line up with TRBD1. V lost 7 bases and J lost 8; bases outside the gene matches: 10. The CDR3 is made up of 14 amino acids. Germline CDR1 LNHDA, CDR2 SQIVND (reference sequence). For the CDR3, the DNA is TGTGCCAGTAAAATGCAGGGGGTGAACGAAAAACTGTTTTTT. It yields the protein CASKMQGVNEKLFF.

The chain joins TRBV6-5 to TRBJ1-1; TRBD1 matches 7 bases. Germline V lookup: CDR1 MNHEY, CDR2 SVGAGI. With 5 bases clipped from V and 5 bases from J, the junction kept 8 bases outside the gene matches. This CDR3 is 14 amino acids long. This CDR3 reads CASSSTRGQTEAFF. The CDR3 DNA sequence: TGTGCCAGCAGTAGTACCAGGGGACAGACTGAAGCTTTCTTT.

This chain connects TRBV2 to TRBJ1-4; 8 positions agree with TRBD1. Trimming removed 7 bases from V and 8 bases from J; junction bases left unmatched: 9. The CDR3 is 14 amino acids. From germline, CDR1 is SNHLY and CDR2 FYNNEI. The chain's CDR3 is CASNLDRVGEKLFF. DNA of the CDR3: TGTGCCAGCAATCTGGACAGGGTGGGGGAAAAACTGTTTTTT. The full variable domain, its missing parts supplied by reference TRBV2 and TRBJ1-4, is EPEVTQTPSHQVTQMGQEVILRCVPISNHLYFYWYRQILGQKVEFLVSFYNNEISEKSEIFDDQFSVERPDGSNFTLKIRSTKLEDSAMYFCASNLDRVGEKLFFGSGTQLSVL.

This clone has only one observation. The chain joins TRBV7-9 to TRBJ2-4; 11 nucleotides match TRBD1. With 5 bases clipped from V and 8 bases from J, the junction kept 8 bases outside the gene matches. The CDR3 is 15 amino acids. Germline V gene sequence: CDR1 SEHNR, CDR2 FQNEAQ (reference sequence). The chain's CDR3 is CASSTGQGAWDIQYF. CDR3 nucleotide sequence: TGTGCCAGCAGCACCGGACAGGGGGCCTGGGACATTCAGTACTTC.